This T cell receptor beta chain was sequenced for a study of blood T cell repertoires in COVID-19. Study-wide context: The samples span acute and convalescent COVID-19 from the United States, Italy and Spain. From T cells, B-cell-depleted T cells, or PBMCs came the material, which was cDNA or gDNA.

Authors' analysis steps: Reference gene primer amplification gave nucleated cell count estimates. Method: immunoSEQ multiplex PCR; TCRdb's copy keeps in-frame clones and lacks some. V and J calls and clone size come straight from that table; D and trimming were deduced from the DNA. Found here are about 210,000 clones, around four fifths of them singletons; the top ten hold less than 3.5%. V dropped 3 bases and J dropped 4; count of bases not matched to a gene: 12. The CDR3 has 17 amino acids. Germline V gene lookup returns CDR1 LNHDA and CDR2 SQIVND (reference sequence). The sample comprised peripheral blood. The receptor was isolated from a man in his fifties or sixties with active or convalescent COVID-19. The chain is built from TRBV19 and TRBJ2-7, with 10 bases aligning to TRBD1. The chain's CDR3 is CASSMLLPGQGIYEQYF. For the CDR3, the DNA is TGTGCCAGTAGTATGTTACTCCCGGGACAGGGGATATACGAGCAGTACTTC.